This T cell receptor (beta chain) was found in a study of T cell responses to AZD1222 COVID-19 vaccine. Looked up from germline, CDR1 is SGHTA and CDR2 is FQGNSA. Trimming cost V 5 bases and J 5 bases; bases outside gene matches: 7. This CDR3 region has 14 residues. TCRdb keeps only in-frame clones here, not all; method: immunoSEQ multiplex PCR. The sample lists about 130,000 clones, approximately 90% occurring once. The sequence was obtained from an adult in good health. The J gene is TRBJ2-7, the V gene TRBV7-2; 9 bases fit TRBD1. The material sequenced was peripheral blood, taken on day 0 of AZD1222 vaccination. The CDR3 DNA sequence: TGTGCCAGCAGCCCGGACAGGGGTAAAGACGAGCAGTACTTC. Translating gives CASSPDRGKDEQYF.